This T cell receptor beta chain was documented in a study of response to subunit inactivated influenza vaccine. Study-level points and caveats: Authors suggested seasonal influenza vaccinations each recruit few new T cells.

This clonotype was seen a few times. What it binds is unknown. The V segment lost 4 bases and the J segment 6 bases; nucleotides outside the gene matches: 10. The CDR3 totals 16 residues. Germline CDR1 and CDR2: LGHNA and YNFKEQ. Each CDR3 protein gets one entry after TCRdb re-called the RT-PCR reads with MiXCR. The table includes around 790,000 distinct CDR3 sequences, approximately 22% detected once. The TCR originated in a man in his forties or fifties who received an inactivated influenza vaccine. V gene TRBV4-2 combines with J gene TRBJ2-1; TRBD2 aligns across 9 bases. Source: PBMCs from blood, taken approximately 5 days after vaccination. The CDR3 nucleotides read TGTGCCAGCAGCCTGATATCGCGGGGGGGAATCAATGAGCAGTTCTTC. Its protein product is CASSLISRGGINEQFF.